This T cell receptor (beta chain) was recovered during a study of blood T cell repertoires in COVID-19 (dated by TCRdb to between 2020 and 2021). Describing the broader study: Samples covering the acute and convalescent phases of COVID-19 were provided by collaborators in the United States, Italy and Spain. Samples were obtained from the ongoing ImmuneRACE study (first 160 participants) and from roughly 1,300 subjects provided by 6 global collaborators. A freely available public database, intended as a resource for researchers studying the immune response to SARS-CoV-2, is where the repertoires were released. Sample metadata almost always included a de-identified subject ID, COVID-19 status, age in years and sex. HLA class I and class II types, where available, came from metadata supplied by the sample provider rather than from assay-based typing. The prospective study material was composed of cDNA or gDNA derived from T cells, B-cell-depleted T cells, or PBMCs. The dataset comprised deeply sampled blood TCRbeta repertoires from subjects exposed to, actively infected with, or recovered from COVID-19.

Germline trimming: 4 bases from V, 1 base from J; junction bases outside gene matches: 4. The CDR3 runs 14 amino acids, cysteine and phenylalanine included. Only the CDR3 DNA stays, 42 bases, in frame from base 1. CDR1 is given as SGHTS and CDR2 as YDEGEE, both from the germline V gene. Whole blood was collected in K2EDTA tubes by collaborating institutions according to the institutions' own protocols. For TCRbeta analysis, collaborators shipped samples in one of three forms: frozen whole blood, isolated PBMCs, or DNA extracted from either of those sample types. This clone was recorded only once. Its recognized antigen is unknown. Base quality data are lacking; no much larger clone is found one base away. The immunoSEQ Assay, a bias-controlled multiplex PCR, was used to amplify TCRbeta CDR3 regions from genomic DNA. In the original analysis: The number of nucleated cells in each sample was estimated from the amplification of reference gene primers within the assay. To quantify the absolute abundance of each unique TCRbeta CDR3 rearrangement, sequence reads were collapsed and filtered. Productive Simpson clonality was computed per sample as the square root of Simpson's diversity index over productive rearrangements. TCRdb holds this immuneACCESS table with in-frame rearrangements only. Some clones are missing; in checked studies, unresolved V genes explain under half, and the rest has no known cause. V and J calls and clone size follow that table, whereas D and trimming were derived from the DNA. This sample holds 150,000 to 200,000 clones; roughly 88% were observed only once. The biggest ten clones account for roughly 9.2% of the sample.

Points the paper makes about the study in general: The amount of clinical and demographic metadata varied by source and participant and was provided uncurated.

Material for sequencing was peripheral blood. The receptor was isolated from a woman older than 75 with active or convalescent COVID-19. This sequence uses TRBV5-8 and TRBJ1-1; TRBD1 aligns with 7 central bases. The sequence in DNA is TGTGCCAGCAGCATACAGGGGAAGAACACTGAAGCTTTCTTT. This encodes CASSIQGKNTEAFF.